This T cell receptor beta chain emerged from a study of beta chain features in type 1 diabetes. Study-wide findings and caveats: There was a moderate but significant shortening of TCRB CDR3s in all four CD4+ subsets of Type 1 diabetes patients. In comparison with healthy donors, patients had naive, central memory and Treg TCRB repertoires that appeared more similar.

Looked up from germline, CDR1 is LNHNV and CDR2 is YYDKDF (reference sequence). V was clipped by 9 bases and J by 5 bases; unmatched bases: 10. CDR3 size: 13 residues. Worth noting for this clone: Its specificity is unknown.

Every isolated RNA sample was fully reverse transcribed, so sequencing captured expressed TCRB transcripts. TCRdb's table, derived via immunoSEQ multiplex PCR, lists solely in-frame clones and lacks some. Of under 150,000 clones in the sample, around 9% are singletons; the top ten hold roughly 0.75%. The origin of this receptor is a man aged 25-45 years with type 1 diabetes. The rearrangement joins TRBV15 to TRBJ2-7; 7 bases are a match to TRBD1. Input material: central memory CD4+ T cells from blood. For the CDR3, the DNA is TGTGCCACGGGTCCGAGACAGGGAAACGAGCAGTACTTC. As protein: CATGPRQGNEQYF.